Only a few counts were recorded for the clone carrying this T cell receptor (beta chain). The entry originates in a study of early T cells in non-severe SARS-CoV-2 infection. MiXCR was run by TCRdb on the 5' RACE reads, yielding one entry per CDR3 protein. Altogether some 40,000 distinct CDR3 sequences are present, approximately 5.3% being singletons, with the ten largest covering 30%. This TCR was sampled from an adult who was a healthcare worker with PCR-confirmed SARS-CoV-2 infection or an uninfected control (not recorded which). Sequencing was carried out using whole blood.

The CDR3 protein is CASSPKATGNEKLFF. CDR3 DNA: TGTGCCAGCTCACCAAAAGCAACAGGGAATGAAAAACTGTTTTTT. The V call is TRBV18, the J call TRBJ1-4, with D maybe TRBD1 (6 bases). The CDR3 has 15 amino acids. Per germline, CDR1 KGHSH and CDR2 LQKENI. The V gene lost 2 bases and the J gene lost 5 bases, with 12 bases spanning the gap.